The 3 T cell receptor beta chains below come from one sample, sequenced in a study of CD8+CD57+ T cells in acquired aplastic anemia. Genomic DNA served as template for TCR beta VDJ and CDR3 profiling. TCRdb re-called the reads with MiXCR, one entry per CDR3 protein. Of over 200,000 distinct CDR3 sequences listed, 60% to 65% are singletons. The sequencing input was sorted CD4+, CD8+, or CD8+CD57+ T cells (not recorded which) from PBMCs. The receptor source for this set is a human donor in good health.

The chain combines TRBV25-1 with TRBJ2-7, with D tentatively TRBD1 (7 bases). V was clipped by 7 bases and J by 2 bases, with 12 bases between them. CDR3 size: 13 residues. CDR1 is MGHDK and CDR2 is SYGVNS in the germline V gene. CDR3 amino acids: CASIGGGPYEQYF. DNA for the CDR3: TGTGCCAGCATCGGAGGGGGCCCCTACGAGCAGTACTTC.

The V gene is TRBV20-1, the J gene TRBJ2-3; tentative D call: TRBD2 (6 bases). Germline V CDR1 and CDR2: DFQATT, SNEGSKA (reference sequence). V was pared by 6 bases and J by 11 bases, with 15 bases between. The CDR3 runs to 11 residues. The CDR3 reads CSAPSGDEQYF. The CDR3 DNA follows: TGCAGTGCGCCGTCGGGGGATGAGCAGTATTTT.

This clonotype was seen many times. The chain links TRBV6-4 to TRBJ2-2, with 9 bases that match TRBD2. Trimming cost V 0 bases and J 1 base; bases outside gene matches: 0. CDR3 length: 16 amino acids. Germline V gene lookup returns CDR1 MRHNA and CDR2 SNTAGT. The DNA of the CDR3 is TGTGCCAGCAGTGACTCACTAGCGGGGAACACCGGGGAGCTGTTTTTT. It specifies CASSDSLAGNTGELFF.